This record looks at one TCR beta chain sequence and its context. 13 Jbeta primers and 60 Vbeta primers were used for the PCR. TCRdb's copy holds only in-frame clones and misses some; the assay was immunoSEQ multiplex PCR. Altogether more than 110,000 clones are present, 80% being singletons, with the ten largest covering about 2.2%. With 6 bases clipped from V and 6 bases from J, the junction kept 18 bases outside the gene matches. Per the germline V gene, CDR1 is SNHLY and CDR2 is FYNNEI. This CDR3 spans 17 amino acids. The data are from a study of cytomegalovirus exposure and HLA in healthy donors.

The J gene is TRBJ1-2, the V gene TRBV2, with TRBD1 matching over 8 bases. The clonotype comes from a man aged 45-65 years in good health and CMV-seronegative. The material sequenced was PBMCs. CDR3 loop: CASRASPGQEKENGYTF. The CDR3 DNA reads TGTGCCAGCAGAGCCTCCCCGGGACAGGAAAAGGAGAATGGCTACACCTTC.